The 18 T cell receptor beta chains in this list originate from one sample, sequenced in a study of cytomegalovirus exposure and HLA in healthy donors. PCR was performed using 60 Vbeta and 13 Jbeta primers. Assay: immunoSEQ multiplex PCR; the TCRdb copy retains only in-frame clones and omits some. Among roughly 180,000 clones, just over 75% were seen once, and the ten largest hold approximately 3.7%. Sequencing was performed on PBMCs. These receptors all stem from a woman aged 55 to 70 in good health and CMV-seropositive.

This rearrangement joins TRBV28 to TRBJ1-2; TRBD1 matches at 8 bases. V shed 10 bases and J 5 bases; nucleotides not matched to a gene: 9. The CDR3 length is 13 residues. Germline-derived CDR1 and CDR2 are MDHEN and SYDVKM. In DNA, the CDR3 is TGTGCCACCTCTCGAGGGACAGGTTATGGCTACACCTTC. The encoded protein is CATSRGTGYGYTF.

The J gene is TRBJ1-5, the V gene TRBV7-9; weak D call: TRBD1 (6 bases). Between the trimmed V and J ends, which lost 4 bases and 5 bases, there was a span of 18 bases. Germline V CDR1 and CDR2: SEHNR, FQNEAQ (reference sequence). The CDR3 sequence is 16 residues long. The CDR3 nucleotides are TGTGCCAGCAGCTCGGTCAATTGGGGGGGGCATCAGCCCCAGCATTTT. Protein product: CASSSVNWGGHQPQHF.

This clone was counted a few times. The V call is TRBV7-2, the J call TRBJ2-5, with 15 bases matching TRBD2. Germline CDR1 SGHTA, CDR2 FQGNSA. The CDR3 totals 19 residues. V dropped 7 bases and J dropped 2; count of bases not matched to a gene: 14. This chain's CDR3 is CASTLGGGLAGGKQETQYF. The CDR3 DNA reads TGTGCCAGCACCCTAGGGGGGGGACTAGCGGGGGGAAAACAAGAGACCCAGTACTTC.

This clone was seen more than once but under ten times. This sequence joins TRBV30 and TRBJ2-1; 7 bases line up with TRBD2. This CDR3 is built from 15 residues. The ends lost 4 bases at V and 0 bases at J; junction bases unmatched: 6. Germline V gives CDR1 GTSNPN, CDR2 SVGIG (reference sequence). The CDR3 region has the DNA TGTGCCTGGACTAGCGGCTCGAGCTCCTACAATGAGCAGTTCTTC. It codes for CAWTSGSSSYNEQFF.

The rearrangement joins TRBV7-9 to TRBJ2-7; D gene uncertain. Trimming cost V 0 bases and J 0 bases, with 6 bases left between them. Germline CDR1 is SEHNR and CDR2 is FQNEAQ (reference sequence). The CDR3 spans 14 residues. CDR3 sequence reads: CASSLASSSYEQYF. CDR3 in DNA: TGTGCCAGCAGCTTAGCTTCCTCCTCCTACGAGCAGTACTTC.

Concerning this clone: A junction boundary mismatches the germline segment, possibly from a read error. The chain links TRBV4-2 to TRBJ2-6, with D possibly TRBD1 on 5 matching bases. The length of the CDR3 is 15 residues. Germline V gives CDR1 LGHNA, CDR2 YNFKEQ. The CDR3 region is CASSLDSSGANGLTF. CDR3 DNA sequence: TGTGCCAGCAGCCTCGACAGTAGTGGGGCCAACGGCCTGACTTTC.

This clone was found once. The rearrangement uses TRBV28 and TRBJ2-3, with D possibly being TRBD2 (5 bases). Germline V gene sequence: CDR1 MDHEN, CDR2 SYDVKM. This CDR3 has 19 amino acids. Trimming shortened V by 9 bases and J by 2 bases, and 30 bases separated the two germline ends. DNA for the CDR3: TGTGCCAGAGTCCCCCGGGCCCAGCGGCCTCTCGTGGCCACAGATACGCAGTATTTT. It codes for CARVPRAQRPLVATDTQYF.

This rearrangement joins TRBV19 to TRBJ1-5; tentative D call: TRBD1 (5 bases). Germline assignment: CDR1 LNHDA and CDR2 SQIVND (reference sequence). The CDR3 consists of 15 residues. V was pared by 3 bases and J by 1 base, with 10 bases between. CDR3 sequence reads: CASSMGGGSNQPQHF. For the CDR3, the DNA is TGTGCCAGTAGTATGGGGGGGGGAAGCAATCAGCCCCAGCATTTT.

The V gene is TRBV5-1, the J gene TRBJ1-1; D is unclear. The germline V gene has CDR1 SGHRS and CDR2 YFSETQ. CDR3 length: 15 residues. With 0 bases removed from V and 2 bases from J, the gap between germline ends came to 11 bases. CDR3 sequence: CASSLGHSLNTEAFF. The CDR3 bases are TGCGCCAGCAGCTTGGGACACAGTTTAAACACTGAAGCTTTCTTT.

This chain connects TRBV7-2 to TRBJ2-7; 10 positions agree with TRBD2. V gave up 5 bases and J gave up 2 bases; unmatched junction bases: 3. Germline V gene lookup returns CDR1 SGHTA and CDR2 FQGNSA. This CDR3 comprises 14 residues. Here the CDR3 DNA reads TGTGCCAGCAGCAGTAGCGGGGGGCCCTACGAGCAGTACTTC. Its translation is CASSSSGGPYEQYF.

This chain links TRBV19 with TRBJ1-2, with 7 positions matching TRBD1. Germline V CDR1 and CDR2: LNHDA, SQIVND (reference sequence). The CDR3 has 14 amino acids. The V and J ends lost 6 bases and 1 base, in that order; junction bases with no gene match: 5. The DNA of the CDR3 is TGTGCCAGTAGGAGGACAGGAGATAACTATGGCTACACCTTC. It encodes CASRRTGDNYGYTF.

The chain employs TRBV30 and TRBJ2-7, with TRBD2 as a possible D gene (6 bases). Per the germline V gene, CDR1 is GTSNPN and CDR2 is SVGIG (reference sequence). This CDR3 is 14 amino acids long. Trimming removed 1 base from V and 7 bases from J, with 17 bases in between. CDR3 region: CAWSAIAIAGEQYF. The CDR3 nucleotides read TGTGCCTGGAGTGCTATAGCCATCGCGGGGGAGCAGTACTTC.

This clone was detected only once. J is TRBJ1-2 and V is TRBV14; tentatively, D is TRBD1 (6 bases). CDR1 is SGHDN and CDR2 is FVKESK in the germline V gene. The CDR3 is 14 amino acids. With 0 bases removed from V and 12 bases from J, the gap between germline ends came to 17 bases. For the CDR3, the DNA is TGTGCCAGCAGCCAAGACTTGGGACATTTTTGCCACACCTTC. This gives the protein CASSQDLGHFCHTF.

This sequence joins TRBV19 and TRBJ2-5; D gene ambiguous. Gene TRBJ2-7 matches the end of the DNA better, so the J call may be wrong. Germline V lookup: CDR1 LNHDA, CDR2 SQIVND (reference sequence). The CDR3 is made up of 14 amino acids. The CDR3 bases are TGTGCCAGTAGTATAGTCCCCGGAAACTACGAGCAGTACTTC. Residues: CASSIVPGNYEQYF.

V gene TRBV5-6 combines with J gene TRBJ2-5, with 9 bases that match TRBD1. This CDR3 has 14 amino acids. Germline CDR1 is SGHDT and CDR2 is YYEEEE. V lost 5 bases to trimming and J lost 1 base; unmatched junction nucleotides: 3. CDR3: CASRLQGAQETQYF. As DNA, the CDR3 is TGTGCCAGCAGACTACAGGGGGCCCAAGAGACCCAGTACTTC. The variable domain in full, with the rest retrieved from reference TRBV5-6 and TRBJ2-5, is DAGVTQSPTHLIKTRGQQVTLRCSPKSGHDTVSWYQQALGQGPQFIFQYYEEEERQRGNFPDRFSGHQFPNYSSELNVNALLLGDSALYLCASRLQGAQETQYFGPGTRLLVL.

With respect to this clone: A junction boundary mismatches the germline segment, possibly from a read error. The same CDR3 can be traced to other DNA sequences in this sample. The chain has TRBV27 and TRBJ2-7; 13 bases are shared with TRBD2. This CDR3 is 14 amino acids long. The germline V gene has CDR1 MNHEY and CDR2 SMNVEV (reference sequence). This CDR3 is CASSQWTSGGRDVF. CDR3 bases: TGTGCCAGCAGTCAGTGGACTAGCGGGGGCCGTGATGTATTC.

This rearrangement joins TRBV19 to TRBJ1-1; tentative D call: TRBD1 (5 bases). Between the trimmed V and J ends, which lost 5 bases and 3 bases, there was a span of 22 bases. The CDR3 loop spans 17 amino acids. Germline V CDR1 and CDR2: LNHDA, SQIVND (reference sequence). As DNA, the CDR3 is TGTGCCAGTAGTCCGCGGGGAGGAGGGGTCGGGGACACTGAAGCTTTCTTT. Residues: CASSPRGGGVGDTEAFF.

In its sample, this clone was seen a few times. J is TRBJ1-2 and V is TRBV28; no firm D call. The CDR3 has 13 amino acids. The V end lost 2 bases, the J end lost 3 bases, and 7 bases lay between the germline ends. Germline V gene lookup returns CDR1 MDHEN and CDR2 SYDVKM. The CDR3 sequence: CASSLVGYYGYTF. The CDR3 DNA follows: TGTGCCAGCAGTTTAGTCGGGTACTATGGCTACACCTTC.